These T cell receptor beta chains were read from a single sample in a study of OX40 agonist ivuxolimab in advanced cancers. This table comes from immunoSEQ multiplex PCR, and its TCRdb copy is limited to in-frame clones, with some not included. The profile shows under 80,000 clones, over 90% of them singletons. Here the sequenced sample was CD4+ or CD8+ T cells sorted from blood, taken in a trial of the OX40 agonist ivuxolimab. The receptors originated from an adult with an advanced solid tumor such as melanoma, head and neck, liver or kidney cancer. CDR3s include the opening cysteine and the closing phenylalanine or tryptophan. A D gene is named only where the DNA matches it firmly. The size of a clone is reported for some rows only, either as once, few or many, or as a class for expanded clones.

- TRBJ1-1 TRBV4-1 TRBD1 TGCGCCAGCAGCCAAACAGGGGTTACTGAAGCTTTCTTT CASSQTGVTEAFF
- TRBJ2-3 TRBV5-1 TRBD1 TGCGCCAGCAGCGTAACCGGGACAGGGGTTTCGCAAGATACGCAGTATTTT CASSVTGTGVSQDTQYF
- TRBJ2-5 TRBV27 - TGTGCCAGCCAAGAGACCCAGTACTTC CASQETQYF
- TRBJ2-2 TRBV7-6 - TGTGCCAGCAGCTTCGGACTGGACACCGGGGAGCTGTTTTTT CASSFGLDTGELFF
- TRBJ2-3 TRBV27 - TGTGCCAGCAGTCCTAGCTGGGATACGCAGTATTTT CASSPSWDTQYF
- TRBJ1-1 TRBV27 - TGTGCCAGCAGTTTGACATTTAACACTGAAGCTTTCTTT CASSLTFNTEAFF
- TRBJ1-1 TRBV27 - TGTGCCAGCAGTGCCCGGGGCGCGGGCACTGAAGCTTTCTTT CASSARGAGTEAFF
once TRBJ1-2 TRBV29-1 - TGCAGCGTCACAGGGTACTTGGACTATGGCTACACCTTC CSVTGYLDYGYTF
- TRBJ1-1 TRBV11-2 - TGTGCCAGCAGCTACGGGAAGAACACTGAAGCTTTCTTT CASSYGKNTEAFF
- TRBJ2-7 TRBV6-5 - TGTGCCAGCAGTTACGGTGAGGACGAGCAGTACTTC CASSYGEDEQYF
- TRBJ2-4 TRBV4-2 - TGTGCCAGCAGCTTGGAGGCGGGGACCTCGCAAAACATTCAGTACTTC CASSLEAGTSQNIQYF
- TRBJ1-5 TRBV5-6 - TGTGCCAGCAGCTTAGGGGATCAGCCCCAGCATTTT CASSLGDQPQHF
- TRBJ1-2 TRBV5-4 - TGTGCCAGCAGCTTGACGGACTATGGCTACACCTTC CASSLTDYGYTF
- TRBJ2-1 TRBV13 TRBD2 TGTGCCAGCAGCTCCCGACTAGCGGGGGGGCATGGTGAGCAGTTCTTC CASSSRLAGGHGEQFF
- TRBJ1-3 TRBV15 - TGTGCCACCAGCCCCCGACGGACCTCTGGAAACACCATATATTTT CATSPRRTSGNTIYF
- TRBJ2-7 TRBV15 - TGTGCCACCAGCAGGAAAAGAGAGATCCACGCCTTCTACGAGCAGTACTTC CATSRKREIHAFYEQYF
once TRBJ1-5 TRBV29-1 - TGCAGCGCCTTGACGGGGGAAGAAACCTTTAGCAATCAGCCCCAGCATTTT CSALTGEETFSNQPQHF
- TRBJ1-3 TRBV12-5 - TGTGCTAGTGGCTCGGGAGGCCCTGGAAACACCATATATTTT CASGSGGPGNTIYF
- TRBJ2-7 TRBV11-3 - TGTGCCAGCAGCTTTATGGGGCAGACGGGGGAGCAGTACTTC CASSFMGQTGEQYF
- TRBJ2-1 TRBV28 - TGTGCCAGCAGTTCTCATACTAGGTCTTACTACAATGAGCAGTTCTTC CASSSHTRSYYNEQFF
- TRBJ2-7 TRBV11-2 - TGTGCCAGCAGTCCTAAAACACTGTCGGGGGACGAGCAGTACTTC CASSPKTLSGDEQYF
- TRBJ2-1 TRBV9 TRBD1 TGTGCCAGCAGCGTTGGACAGGACTATGAGCAGTTCTTC CASSVGQDYEQFF
- TRBJ2-5 TRBV28 TRBD2 TGTGCCAGCGCTTCAGCGGGACTAGAGACCCAGTACTTC CASASAGLETQYF
once TRBJ1-1 TRBV10-3 - TGTGCCATCAGGGCCGGGGGCCGCCCTGGAGCTTTCTTT CAIRAGGRPGAFF
- TRBJ2-1 TRBV5-1 - TGCGCCAGCAGCCTCATATCCGGCAGGGGCGAGCAGTTCTTC CASSLISGRGEQFF
- TRBJ2-1 TRBV6-6 - TGTGCCAGCAGTTATCGTCCCGATGAGCAGTTCTTC CASSYRPDEQFF
- TRBJ1-2 TRBV9 TRBD1 TGTGCCAGCAGCGATTCTCCTATTACAGGGGCCTATGGCTACACCTTC CASSDSPITGAYGYTF
- TRBJ2-4 TRBV9 - TGTGCCAGCAGCGTAGTGAACGAGGGTGGCACTCAGTACTTC CASSVVNEGGTQYF
few TRBJ1-4 TRBV9 - TGTGCCAGCAGCGTAGGGGCAGTCCAACAAGGGCTGTTTTTT CASSVGAVQQGLFF
- TRBJ2-1 TRBV7-9 - TGTGCCAGCGTTTCGCCGGAGAGCTCCTACAATGAGCAGTTCTTC CASVSPESSYNEQFF
- TRBJ1-1 TRBV7-2 - TGTGCCAGCAGCTTAGTGACGGGAAAAGGTGCTTTCTTT CASSLVTGKGAFF
- TRBJ2-5 TRBV5-1 TRBD2 TGCGCCAGCAGCCTAGAACTGACGACAGAACGAGCCGGGACTAGCGGACTTAGACAAGAGACCCAGTACTTC CASSLELTTERAGTSGLRQETQYF
- TRBJ2-7 TRBV6-5 - TGTGCCAGCAGTTACTCGTTCACGGACGAGCAGTACTTC CASSYSFTDEQYF
once TRBJ1-1 TRBV7-9 - TGTGCCAGCAGCTTAGTAATAGGAGGGAACACTGAAGCTTTCTTT CASSLVIGGNTEAFF
- TRBJ1-2 TRBV4-1 - TGCGCCAGCAGCCAAGAATGGGGGGTCTATGGCTACACCTTC CASSQEWGVYGYTF
- TRBJ2-7 TRBV19 - TGTGCCAGTAGTATAGGGGGACTCCAGCATGAGCAGTACTTC CASSIGGLQHEQYF
once TRBJ2-1 TRBV21-1 - TGTGCCAGCAGCACGACTAGCGGGAGCCACAATGAGCAGTTCTTC CASSTTSGSHNEQFF
few TRBJ1-2 TRBV2 TRBD1 TGTGCCAGCGGAAGTCCCCGGGACAGGGCCGTCTATGGCTACACCTTC CASGSPRDRAVYGYTF
- TRBJ2-5 TRBV27 - TGTGCCAGCAGTTTCGTCTCTTCGGGCCAAGAGACCCAGTACTTC CASSFVSSGQETQYF
- TRBJ1-1 TRBV5-4 - TGTGCCAGCAGCGCCGTCGGGGACACTGAAGCTTTCTTT CASSAVGDTEAFF
- TRBJ1-1 TRBV10-1 - TGCGCCAGCATTAAGTGGACTGAAGCTTTCTTT CASIKWTEAFF
- TRBJ1-1 TRBV5-1 - TGCGCCAGCAGCGAGGTGGGGGGTACTGAAGCTTTCTTT CASSEVGGTEAFF
- TRBJ2-7 TRBV6-1 - TGTGCCAGCAGTGAAACGGGGTTAGAAGGTTACGAGCAGTACTTC CASSETGLEGYEQYF
- TRBJ1-1 TRBV2 - TGTGCCAGCAGCCCTGGGGTGAAGGGTTTCTTT CASSPGVKGFF
- TRBJ1-1 TRBV5-6 - TGTGCCAGCAGCCCCCCCATTGGGGAGCTCACTGAAGCTTTCTTT CASSPPIGELTEAFF
once TRBJ1-2 TRBV29-1 - TGCAGCGTTGAATTTGGGCCTGCCCCCGGCTACACCTTC CSVEFGPAPGYTF
once TRBJ2-7 TRBV6-5 - TGTGCCAGCAGTCCGCGGGGGCTGGGTCTTTCCGAGCAGTACTTC CASSPRGLGLSEQYF
- TRBJ1-1 TRBV13 - TGTGCCAGCAGCTGGGGGCCAGGGGTCACTGAAGCTTTCTTT CASSWGPGVTEAFF
- TRBJ2-3 TRBV11-3 TRBD1 TGTGCCAGCAGCTTAGAGCTTGCGGCAGGGGGCTACACAGATACGCAGTATTTT CASSLELAAGGYTDTQYF
- TRBJ1-2 TRBV5-1 - TGCGCCAGCAGCCTCCGGGACAAAAATTATTATGGCTACACCTTC CASSLRDKNYYGYTF
- TRBJ2-3 TRBV27 - TGTGCCAGCAGTTTATCTAGCACAGATACGCAGTATTTT CASSLSSTDTQYF
- TRBJ2-7 TRBV27 - TGTGCCAGCAGTTTAGGGGGCGGAATCTACGAGCAGTACTTC CASSLGGGIYEQYF
- TRBJ1-2 TRBV10-3 TRBD1 TGTGCCGTACAGGGGTATGGCTACACCTTC CAVQGYGYTF
- TRBJ1-2 TRBV5-4 - TGTGCCAGCAGCTTTCCCGACGGTTATGGCTACACCTTC CASSFPDGYGYTF
- TRBJ1-6 TRBV21-1 - TGTGCCAGCAGCCAAGGGGGTGGAAAGCGGGGTGGACCGCGACACCTCCACTTT CASSQGGGKRGGPRHLHF
few TRBJ1-5 TRBV19 - TGTGCCAGTAGCGTAAATAGCAATCAGCCCCAGCATTTT CASSVNSNQPQHF
once TRBJ1-2 TRBV19 - TGTGCCAGTAGTACCTCCCTGACAGGCTATGGCTACACCTTC CASSTSLTGYGYTF